This passage covers 5 T cell receptor beta chains from one sample sequenced in a study of blood T cell repertoires in COVID-19. Profiling relied on immunoSEQ multiplex PCR, and the TCRdb table lists in-frame clones only, not all of them. This sample carries more than 300,000 clones, 89% of them seen once, and the ten largest clones take over 8.5%. Material for sequencing was PBMCs or T cells enriched from blood (not recorded which). Receptors were obtained from a woman aged 25 to 45 who had recovered from COVID-19.

This sequence joins TRBV5-1 and TRBJ1-1; perhaps TRBD1 as D (6 bases). Germline V gene sequence: CDR1 SGHRS, CDR2 YFSETQ. The CDR3 extends over 13 amino acids. Trimming took off 1 base at V and 3 bases at J, with 7 bases between the two ends. CDR3 in amino acids: CASSLQGHTEAFF. The CDR3, as DNA: TGCGCCAGCAGCTTGCAGGGGCACACTGAAGCTTTCTTT.

V gene TRBV24-1 combines with J gene TRBJ1-1, with TRBD1 matching over 9 bases. Trimming cost V 4 bases and J 0 bases; bases outside gene matches: 5. CDR1 and CDR2 from the germline V gene are KGHDR and SFDVKD. The CDR3 length is 16 residues. The CDR3 DNA reads TGTGCCACCAGTGAGACAGGGGGAACAATGAACACTGAAGCTTTCTTT. It specifies CATSETGGTMNTEAFF.

This clone was recorded once. This rearrangement joins TRBV7-6 to TRBJ2-1; D is unclear. Trimming cost V 6 bases and J 2 bases, with 11 bases left between them. This CDR3 is 14 amino acids long. Per the germline V gene, CDR1 is SGHVS and CDR2 is FNYEAQ. DNA of the CDR3: TGTGCCAGCAGTGGTTCGCGAGCCTACAATGAGCAGTTCTTC. It is translated as CASSGSRAYNEQFF. Complete variable domain (other parts from reference TRBV7-6 and TRBJ2-1): GAGVSQSPRYKVTKRGQDVALRCDPISGHVSLYWYRQALGQGPEFLTYFNYEAQQDKSGLPNDRFSAERPEGSISTLTIQRTEQRDSAMYRCASSGSRAYNEQFFGPGTRLTVL.

This clone was counted only a few times. This rearrangement joins TRBV29-1 to TRBJ2-1; possibly TRBD2 for D (6 bases). The germline gives CDR1 SQVTM, CDR2 ANQGSEA. The CDR3 has 15 amino acids. V lost 4 bases, J lost 5 bases, and 18 bases lay in between. CDR3 loop: CSVVRISGLDNEQFF. CDR3 coding DNA: TGCAGCGTTGTTAGGATTAGCGGACTCGACAATGAGCAGTTCTTC.

This sequence joins TRBV27 and TRBJ2-3; perhaps TRBD1 as D (10 bases). This CDR3 is 21 amino acids long. The germline gives CDR1 MNHEY, CDR2 SMNVEV (reference sequence). V was pared by 5 bases and J by 0 bases, with 30 bases between. The CDR3 sequence is CASSLDRGFIAGATSTDTQYF. The CDR3, as DNA: TGTGCCAGCAGTCTGGACAGGGGGTTCATAGCGGGAGCGACAAGCACAGATACGCAGTATTTT.